This T cell receptor beta chain was identified in a study of blood T cell repertoires in COVID-19. Study summary: Some COVID-19 samples were acute and others convalescent; all came from the United States, Italy and Spain. PBMCs, B-cell-depleted T cells, or T cells provided the cDNA or gDNA that made up the material.

Original handling: Estimated nucleated cell counts came from reference gene primer amplification. Assay: immunoSEQ multiplex PCR; the TCRdb copy retains only in-frame clones and omits some. V, J and clone size are those of that table, while D and trimming were read from the DNA. The table shows hundreds of thousands of clones, with approximately 90% occurring only once. The TCR sequence derives from a woman in her thirties with acute or convalescent COVID-19. Material for sequencing was peripheral blood.

CDR3 sequence (DNA): TGTGCCAGCAGTCTAGCGGGGGGGCCCAAGGATACGCAGTATTTT. Amino acid sequence: CASSLAGGPKDTQYF. The chain employs TRBV28 and TRBJ2-3; TRBD2 aligns across 12 bases. V shed 5 bases, J shed 6 bases, and the junction held 6 bases outside the gene matches. Germline values: CDR1 MDHEN, CDR2 SYDVKM. This CDR3 spans 15 amino acids.